Included here is one TCR beta chain sequence, with context. Its antigen is not known. TCRdb's copy holds only in-frame clones and misses some; the assay was immunoSEQ multiplex PCR. The sample records about 480,000 clones, about 83% being singletons. This entry belongs to a study of Ad26.COV2.S vaccination and SARS-CoV-2 variants. Overall study context: Participant was drawn from the COV1001 Ad26.COV2.S trial arm. The study's findings and limits: The TCR breadth and depth analyses may have produced an underestimate of total T cell responses.

CDR3 length: 12 residues. Trimming took off 3 bases at V and 11 bases at J, with 13 bases between the two ends. Germline lookup yields CDR1 LNHDA and CDR2 SQIVND (reference sequence). Treatment described: about 20 received Ad26.COV2.S at low or high dose, single or two shots; 5 received placebo; per-sample allocation not given. Day 63 after the first injection of vaccine or placebo was the sampling time. The gene calls are TRBV19 and TRBJ1-1; maybe TRBD1 (5 bases). This clonotype was sampled from a person aged 18-60 years who received the Ad26.COV2.S COVID-19 vaccine or a placebo. Source: peripheral blood, taken in a trial of Ad26.COV2.S vaccine versus placebo. CDR3 DNA sequence: TGTGCCAGTAGTATCCAGGGTTCTCGCGCTTTCTTT. Protein product: CASSIQGSRAFF.